This passage covers 18 T cell receptor beta chains from one sample sequenced in a study of blood T cell repertoires in COVID-19. Using immunoSEQ multiplex PCR, the repertoire was profiled, and TCRdb retains in-frame clones only, with some absent. The sample carries a few hundred thousand clones, about nine tenths recorded once. Sequencing was done on a sample of peripheral blood. The receptors here all came from a person under 35 with COVID-19, enrolled during active disease.

The rearrangement uses TRBV5-1 and TRBJ1-6; 8 bases fit TRBD1. The CDR3 length is 16 residues. V was pared by 0 bases and J by 3 bases, with 2 bases of the junction left unmatched. From germline, CDR1 is SGHRS and CDR2 YFSETQ. The CDR3 nucleotides read TGCGCCAGCAGCTTGGCCGGACAGGGCTATAATTCACCCCTCCACTTT. This encodes CASSLAGQGYNSPLHF.

This sequence joins TRBV11-2 and TRBJ2-2; perhaps TRBD1 as D (5 bases). V dropped 2 bases and J dropped 3 bases, with 19 bases sitting between them. The CDR3 contains 18 residues. Germline V CDR1 and CDR2: SGHAT, FQNNGV. The CDR3 nucleotides read TGTGCCAGCAGCTTAACGCTTCCCAGGGATCGGGACACCGGGGAGCTGTTTTTT. This sequence encodes CASSLTLPRDRDTGELFF.

The chain couples TRBV4-2 to TRBJ1-2; tentative D call: TRBD1 (5 bases). This CDR3 is 15 amino acids long. The V end lost 3 bases, the J end lost 3 bases, and 14 bases lay between the germline ends. Germline lookup yields CDR1 LGHNA and CDR2 YNFKEQ. This CDR3 is CASSHLGRGDYGYTF. In DNA, the CDR3 is TGTGCCAGCAGCCACTTGGGGAGGGGTGACTATGGCTACACCTTC.

The gene calls are TRBV14 and TRBJ2-2; tentative D call: TRBD1 (5 bases). V lost 3 bases, J lost 2 bases, and 13 bases lay in between. CDR3 length equals 16 residues. The germline CDR1 and CDR2 sequences are SGHDN and FVKESK. In nucleotides, the CDR3 is TGTGCCAGCAGCCACTTAAGGGGCGAAAACACCGGGGAGCTGTTTTTT. It yields the protein CASSHLRGENTGELFF.

This rearrangement joins TRBV27 to TRBJ1-2; 7 bases line up with TRBD1. After removal of 5 bases from V and 4 bases from J, the junction contained 4 bases not matched to a gene. CDR3 size: 13 residues. Germline CDR1 is MNHEY and CDR2 is SMNVEV (reference sequence). DNA of the CDR3: TGTGCCAGCAGTAACGACAGGGTCTATGGCTACACCTTC. This translates into CASSNDRVYGYTF.

This chain links TRBV7-2 with TRBJ2-7; no clear D. The CDR3 is made up of 11 amino acids. Trimming took off 4 bases at V and 3 bases at J, with 4 bases between the two ends. Germline-derived CDR1 and CDR2 are SGHTA and FQGNSA. CDR3 sequence reads: CASSSYYEQYF. The CDR3 nucleotides are TGTGCCAGCAGCTCCTACTACGAGCAGTACTTC. Filled out from reference TRBV7-2 and TRBJ2-7, the complete variable domain reads GAGVSQSPSNKVTEKGKDVELRCDPISGHTALYWYRQSLGQGLEFLIYFQGNSAPDKSGLPSDRFSAERTGGSVSTLTIQRTQQEDSAVYLCASSSYYEQYFGPGTRLTVT.

The V and J genes are TRBV7-9 and TRBJ2-1; tentatively, D is TRBD1 (6 bases). The germline CDR1 and CDR2 sequences are SEHNR and FQNEAQ (reference sequence). The CDR3 spans 16 residues. V lost 6 bases to trimming and J lost 0 bases, with 15 bases between them. DNA for the CDR3: TGTGCCAGCAGACCCACAGGGACGAGCTCCTACAATGAGCAGTTCTTC. As protein: CASRPTGTSSYNEQFF.

The V and J genes are TRBV13 and TRBJ1-5; possibly TRBD1 for D (6 bases). V lost 3 bases, J lost 0 bases, and 9 bases lay in between. CDR3 size: 15 residues. Germline CDR1 is PRHDT and CDR2 is FYEKMQ (reference sequence). In DNA, the CDR3 is TGTGCCAGCAGCTTTGGGGGCCCTAGCAATCAGCCCCAGCATTTT. This sequence encodes CASSFGGPSNQPQHF.

The chain joins TRBV6-5 to TRBJ2-7; a weak D match, TRBD2 (6 bases). The CDR3 contains 15 residues. Per the germline V gene, CDR1 is MNHEY and CDR2 is SVGAGI. With 0 bases removed from V and 5 bases from J, the gap between germline ends came to 14 bases. CDR3 loop: CASSYSGASVHEQYF. The CDR3 DNA follows: TGTGCCAGCAGTTACTCCGGGGCTAGCGTCCACGAGCAGTACTTC.

The rearrangement links TRBV5-4 to TRBJ1-1, with D maybe TRBD1 (6 bases). The ends were cut back, 5 bases at V and 3 bases at J, with 11 bases in the middle. Per germline, CDR1 SGHNT and CDR2 YYREEE (reference sequence). This CDR3 contains 13 residues. CDR3 loop: CASSQGRDTEAFF. CDR3 coding DNA: TGTGCCAGCAGTCAGGGGAGGGACACTGAAGCTTTCTTT.

V and J are TRBV29-1 and TRBJ1-2, with 9 bases identical to TRBD1. This CDR3 region has 18 residues. The ends lost 3 bases at V and 2 bases at J; junction bases unmatched: 16. Looked up from germline, CDR1 is SQVTM and CDR2 is ANQGSEA. The CDR3 sequence: CSVDRAGQGSIVNYGYTF. The CDR3 DNA reads TGCAGCGTTGACCGAGCGGGACAGGGATCTATCGTCAACTATGGCTACACCTTC. Drawing the rest from reference TRBV29-1 and TRBJ1-2, the complete variable domain is SAVISQKPSRDICQRGTSLTIQCQVDSQVTMMFWYRQQPGQSLTLIATANQGSEATYESGFVIDKFPISRPNLTFSTLTVSNMSPEDSSIYLCSVDRAGQGSIVNYGYTFGSGTRLTVV.

The V gene is TRBV5-4, the J gene TRBJ1-2, with D possibly TRBD1 on 6 matching bases. This CDR3 has 14 amino acids. CDR1 is SGHNT, CDR2 YYREEE, per germline (reference sequence). V was clipped by 5 bases and J by 4 bases, with 15 bases between them. Written as DNA, the CDR3 is TGTGCCAGCAGGCGCCAACAGGGTGGCTATGGCTACACCTTC. This sequence encodes CASRRQQGGYGYTF.

This clone came up once. V and J are TRBV7-2 and TRBJ2-7; D is perhaps TRBD1 (6 bases). CDR1 is SGHTA and CDR2 is FQGNSA in the germline V gene. This CDR3 has 18 residues. V was pared by 6 bases and J by 0 bases, with 24 bases between. The CDR3 is CASSQTPSRDTFSYEQYF. The CDR3 DNA reads TGTGCCAGCAGTCAAACCCCCTCCCGGGACACCTTCTCCTACGAGCAGTACTTC.

The chain recombines TRBV10-3 with TRBJ1-2, with 8 bases lining up with TRBD1. This CDR3 region has 18 residues. Looked up from germline, CDR1 is ENHRY and CDR2 is SYGVKD. After removal of 6 bases from V and 2 bases from J, the junction contained 17 bases not matched to a gene. CDR3 region: CAIRPPTFTQGANYGYTF. CDR3 DNA: TGTGCCATCAGGCCACCCACCTTTACGCAGGGGGCAAACTATGGCTACACCTTC.

The V call is TRBV5-1, the J call TRBJ2-2; 8 nucleotides line up with TRBD2. The CDR3 contains 20 residues. Germline assignment: CDR1 SGHRS and CDR2 YFSETQ. With V trimmed by 0 bases and J by 2 bases, 15 bases remained unmatched. The CDR3 here is CASSLEDIASGLKNTGELFF. In DNA, the CDR3 is TGCGCCAGCAGCTTGGAGGATATCGCTAGCGGGCTTAAAAACACCGGGGAGCTGTTTTTT.

The chain links TRBV15 to TRBJ2-1, with a weak D call TRBD2 (6 bases). Germline V gives CDR1 LNHNV, CDR2 YYDKDF (reference sequence). The CDR3 covers 15 residues. V was shortened by 5 bases and J by 10 bases, with 21 bases between the two germline ends. The CDR3 nucleotides read TGTGCCACCAGCTGGGGCGGGACCCCGATAGTCGAGCAGTTCTTC. Translating gives CATSWGGTPIVEQFF. The entire variable domain, with the rest obtained from reference TRBV15 and TRBJ2-1, is as follows: DAMVIQNPRYQVTQFGKPVTLSCSQTLNHNVMYWYQQKSSQAPKLLFHYYDKDFNNEADTPDNFQSRRPNTSFCFLDIRSPGLGDTAMYLCATSWGGTPIVEQFFGPGTRLTVL.

This clone was found once. The chain joins TRBV7-3 to TRBJ2-6; the D gene is possibly TRBD2 (6 bases). This CDR3 has 15 residues. V was clipped by 5 bases and J by 4 bases, with 12 bases between them. Per the germline V gene, CDR1 is SGHTA and CDR2 is FQGTGA. Here the CDR3 reads CASSPRGYGANVLTF. CDR3 coding DNA: TGTGCCAGCAGCCCCCGGGGGTACGGGGCCAACGTCCTGACTTTC.

J is TRBJ2-1 and V is TRBV5-6; D is perhaps TRBD1 (5 bases). The CDR3 runs 14 residues. Trimming took off 4 bases at V and 2 bases at J, with 10 bases between the two ends. The germline CDR1 and CDR2 sequences are SGHDT and YYEEEE. The CDR3 DNA reads as TGTGCCAGCAGCACCACAGGTGCCTACAATGAGCAGTTCTTC. Translation: CASSTTGAYNEQFF.